These T cell receptor beta chains were read from a single sample in a study of T cell responses to AZD1222 COVID-19 vaccine. The assay was immunoSEQ multiplex PCR, and TCRdb's table has in-frame clones only and misses some. The sample lists some 71,000 clones; about nine tenths were seen once. The sample here was peripheral blood, taken 28 days after the second AZD1222 dose. These receptor sequences come from an adult who received the AZD1222 COVID-19 vaccine. Both conserved end residues are part of each CDR3. A D gene is named only where the DNA matches it firmly. Only some rows state a clone size, as once, few, many or a class for expanded clones.

d_gene	abundance	j_gene	v_gene	CDR3aa	CDR3nt
NA	few	TRBJ1-1	TRBV11-3	CASSLDPQMNTEAFF	TGTGCCAGCAGCTTAGACCCACAGATGAACACTGAAGCTTTCTTT
NA	NA	TRBJ1-3	TRBV15	CATSRGVATHSGNTIYF	TGTGCCACCAGCAGAGGTGTGGCGACCCACTCTGGAAACACCATATATTTT
NA	NA	TRBJ2-7	TRBV7-2	CASSTKRLDEQYF	TGTGCCAGCAGCACCAAGAGGTTAGACGAGCAGTACTTC
NA	NA	TRBJ1-5	TRBV25-1	CASSSPGAGNQPQHF	TGTGCCAGCAGTTCTCCGGGGGCGGGCAATCAGCCCCAGCATTTT
TRBD2	NA	TRBJ2-1	TRBV7-9	CASSLFLAGDNEQFF	TGTGCCAGCAGCTTATTCCTAGCGGGTGACAATGAGCAGTTCTTC
TRBD1	NA	TRBJ1-3	TRBV30	CAWSPVDRDGNTIYF	TGTGCCTGGAGTCCCGTAGACAGGGACGGAAACACCATATATTTT
NA	NA	TRBJ1-1	TRBV3-1/TRBV3-2	CASSSSGTEAFF	TGTGCCAGCAGCTCTAGTGGCACTGAAGCTTTCTTT
NA	NA	TRBJ1-5	TRBV5-8	CASSLAGDQPQHF	TGTGCCAGCAGCTTGGCCGGTGATCAGCCCCAGCATTTT
NA	NA	TRBJ1-1	TRBV19	CASKAGYTEAFF	TGTGCCAGTAAGGCAGGATACACTGAAGCTTTCTTT
NA	once	TRBJ1-5	TRBV18	CASSPYEGNQPQHF	TGTGCCAGCTCACCTTACGAAGGCAATCAGCCCCAGCATTTT
NA	NA	TRBJ2-5	TRBV7-3	CASSLSGGQETQYF	TGTGCCAGCAGCTTATCGGGCGGGCAAGAGACCCAGTACTTC
NA	few	TRBJ1-3	TRBV4-2	CASSQLGRIYF	TGTGCCAGCAGCCAACTTGGGCGGATATATTTT
NA	NA	TRBJ2-2	TRBV27	CASSLTGPWTGELFF	TGTGCCAGCAGTTTGACCGGACCTTGGACCGGGGAGCTGTTTTTT
NA	NA	TRBJ1-2	TRBV6-5	CASSSPPGRGYTF	TGTGCCAGCAGCTCCCCACCAGGGAGAGGCTACACCTTC
NA	NA	TRBJ1-1	TRBV19	CASSTGGRGTEAFF	TGTGCCAGTAGTACGGGGGGTAGGGGCACTGAAGCTTTCTTT
NA	few	TRBJ2-7	TRBV19	CASSRTDTYEQYF	TGTGCCAGTAGTAGGACGGATACCTACGAGCAGTACTTC
NA	NA	TRBJ2-1	TRBV6-6	CASSLGRGQFF	TGTGCCAGCAGTTTGGGGCGGGGGCAGTTCTTC
NA	NA	TRBJ1-1	TRBV12-3/TRBV12-4	CASASIENTEAFF	TGTGCCAGCGCCTCAATCGAGAACACTGAAGCTTTCTTT
NA	NA	TRBJ1-2	TRBV11-2	CASSLGQGGIYGYTF	TGTGCCAGCAGCTTAGGCCAGGGAGGCATCTATGGCTACACCTTC